This T cell receptor beta chain was captured by sequencing in a study of CD8 T cells in ankylosing spondylitis. Overall study results and limits: Seemingly characteristic of ankylosing spondylitis blood was a TCR beta motif consisting of about 8 highly homologous variants.

Of note for this clonotype: The antigen is not known.

The TCR beta libraries were generated through quantitative 5'-RACE incorporating molecular barcodes. TCRdb analysed the 5' RACE reads with MiXCR anew, one entry per CDR3 protein. The table lists about 540,000 distinct CDR3 sequences, 10% to 15% of them singletons. The V end lost 2 bases, the J end lost 0 bases, and 6 bases lay between the germline ends. Per germline, CDR1 LGHDT and CDR2 YNNKEL (reference sequence). The CDR3 totals 14 residues. The J gene is TRBJ2-3, the V gene TRBV3-1; D call uncertain. The receptor was isolated from a male donor with ankylosing spondylitis. The source material was blood, either unsorted or a sorted T cell fraction (not recorded which). CDR3 coding DNA: TGTGCCAGCAGCCAAATGGCTAGCACAGATACGCAGTATTTT. Its protein is CASSQMASTDTQYF.